Listed here is a single T cell receptor beta chain. The CDR3 is 15 amino acids. The record originates from a study of blood T cell repertoires in COVID-19. About the research overall: T cells, B-cell-depleted T cells, or PBMCs provided the cDNA or gDNA that served as material.

Original processing methods: Amplification of reference gene primers provided the estimated nucleated cell counts. The protocol was immunoSEQ multiplex PCR, while the TCRdb copy is restricted to in-frame clones and leaves out a portion. The DNA gave D and trimming, while V, J and clone size come from that table. The table records approximately 250,000 clones, roughly 86% of them present only once. The chain combines TRBV1 with TRBJ1-1. TRBV1 is a pseudogene. Sequenced: peripheral blood. The receptor was isolated from a man in his forties with active or convalescent COVID-19. This chain's CDR3 is CTSSSTKGTHTEAFF. For the CDR3, the DNA is TGCACCAGCAGCTCAACTAAGGGGACTCACACTGAAGCTTTCTTT.